Presented here are 2 T cell receptor beta chains from one specimen sequenced in a study of post-analysis software for immune sequencing data. Study conclusions and caveats: When patients were compared with controls, about five TRBV segments were more frequent, TRBV5-6, TRBV5-1 and TRBV20-1 among them.

Which antigens these TCRs recognize remains unknown. Unique molecular identifiers were present in the TCR beta cDNA libraries. TCRdb reprocessed the PCR reads via MiXCR and lists one record per CDR3 protein. The sample includes 450,000 or so distinct CDR3 sequences, roughly 45% seen only once; the top ten take about 12%. Sequencing was performed on blood. These receptor sequences come from a girl aged 5-17 years with multiple sclerosis.

The V and J genes are TRBV13 and TRBJ2-5; 9 positions agree with TRBD1. CDR3 length: 16 amino acids. Germline V gene data show CDR1 as PRHDT and CDR2 as FYEKMQ (reference sequence). Trimming took 4 bases from V and 1 from J; bases not matched to a gene: 7. The CDR3 DNA sequence: TGTGCCAGCAGCTCCGGGACAGGGATCTCCCAAGAGACCCAGTACTTC. Amino acid sequence: CASSSGTGISQETQYF.

This chain connects TRBV6-1 to TRBJ2-7; 10 bases line up with TRBD1. The CDR3 contains 14 residues. Germline assignment: CDR1 MNHNS and CDR2 SASEGT. Losses at the gene ends were 4 bases for V and 4 bases for J; bases not matched to a gene: 4. CDR3 in amino acids: CASSVGQGLYEQYF. In DNA form, the CDR3 reads TGTGCCAGCAGTGTGGGACAGGGGTTGTACGAGCAGTACTTC.